This T cell receptor (beta chain) was found in a study of early stage breast cancer tumors. Study at large: Among approximately twelve ER+/PR+/HER2- tumors, eight were ductal, four lobular.

Study-wide results and caveats: Blood repertoires resembled normal breast more than tumor.

The length of the CDR3 is 14 residues. CDR1 and CDR2 (germline): SGHAT, FQNNGV. V lost 2 bases and J lost 1, with 8 bases in between. Libraries were prepared by immunoSEQ multiplex PCR; TCRdb keeps only in-frame clonotypes and omits some of them. The repertoire holds 45,000 to 60,000 clones, with roughly 80% as singletons. To note about this clone: The antigen is not known.

The TCR originated in a person in their fifties or sixties with breast cancer. Sequencing used blood. J is TRBJ1-1 and V is TRBV11-2; D is ambiguous. The CDR3 region is CASSLSGGNTEAFF. In DNA form, the CDR3 reads TGTGCCAGCAGCTTATCGGGAGGGAACACTGAAGCTTTCTTT.